This entry concerns a single T cell receptor beta chain. Its antigen is unknown. The PCR used 60 Vbeta and 13 Jbeta primers. Using immunoSEQ multiplex PCR, the repertoire was profiled, and TCRdb retains in-frame clones only, with some absent. The table has about 120,000 clones, over 75% seen once; the top ten hold roughly 6%. Germline values: CDR1 LNHDA, CDR2 SQIVND (reference sequence). The CDR3 consists of 14 residues. Trimming at V came to 6 bases and at J to 11 bases, leaving 10 bases not matched to a gene. The record originates from a study of cytomegalovirus exposure and HLA in healthy donors. Study results and caveats: Presence/absence analyses treated sequencing depth as roughly uniform across donors. Clonal expansion, a later analysis showed, was greater in HLA-associated TCR beta chains than in equally common others. Later genetic work tied a missense DCLRE1C variant to beta-chain V and J trimming. Altogether, 150 to 200 TCR beta chains were recorded as cytomegalovirus-associated.

The clonotype originates from a young man in good health and CMV-seropositive. Sequencing was performed on PBMCs. This sequence joins TRBV19 and TRBJ2-1; 10 nucleotides line up with TRBD2. The CDR3 is CASRSLAGDGQQFF. Written as DNA, the CDR3 is TGTGCCAGTAGGTCCCTAGCGGGAGATGGTCAGCAGTTCTTC. Variable domain in full (rest from reference TRBV19 and TRBJ2-1): DGGITQSPKYLFRKEGQNVTLSCEQNLNHDAMYWYRQDPGQGLRLIYYSQIVNDFQKGDIAEGYSVSREKKESFPLTVTSAQKNPTAFYLCASRSLAGDGQQFFGPGTRLTVL.